These T cell receptor beta chains were read from a single sample in a study of cytomegalovirus exposure and HLA in healthy donors. The repertoire was sequenced with immunoSEQ multiplex PCR; TCRdb's copy has only in-frame clones and lacks some. The top ten clones hold approximately 3% of a sample with more than 150,000 clones, approximately 90% of them seen once. The sample taken for sequencing was PBMCs. The receptors were gathered from a man aged 18 to 30 in good health and CMV-seronegative. Both conserved end residues are part of each CDR3. A D gene is named only where the DNA matches it firmly. Clone sizes are given selectively: once, few, many, or a class where the clone is expanded.

d_call: TRBD2
j_call: TRBJ2-7
clone_size: .
v_call: TRBV7-9
cdr3_aa: CASSSPGLPSYEQYF
cdr3_nt: TGTGCCAGCAGCTCCCCGGGACTACCATCCTACGAGCAGTACTTC

d_call: TRBD2
j_call: TRBJ2-1
clone_size: .
v_call: TRBV4-3
cdr3_aa: CASSPREGPDEQFF
cdr3_nt: TGCGCCAGCAGCCCGCGGGAGGGCCCCGATGAGCAGTTCTTC

d_call: .
j_call: TRBJ1-2
clone_size: .
v_call: TRBV5-4
cdr3_aa: CASSSSRSSYGYTF
cdr3_nt: TGTGCCAGCAGCTCCTCCAGATCCAGCTATGGCTACACCTTC

d_call: TRBD1
j_call: TRBJ2-1
clone_size: .
v_call: TRBV25-1
cdr3_aa: CASSHPGQGNEQFF
cdr3_nt: TGTGCCAGCAGTCATCCGGGACAGGGCAATGAGCAGTTCTTC

d_call: .
j_call: TRBJ1-1
clone_size: .
v_call: TRBV9
cdr3_aa: CDWRTLEAFF
cdr3_nt: TGTGATTGGAGGACCCTTGAAGCTTTCTTT

d_call: TRBD1
j_call: TRBJ1-4
clone_size: few
v_call: TRBV6-1
cdr3_aa: CASRKPGQANEKLFF
cdr3_nt: TGTGCCAGCAGGAAACCGGGACAGGCTAATGAAAAACTGTTTTTT

d_call: .
j_call: TRBJ1-5
clone_size: .
v_call: TRBV19
cdr3_aa: CASSHERGWNQPQHF
cdr3_nt: TGTGCCAGTAGCCACGAGCGGGGGTGGAATCAGCCCCAGCATTTT

d_call: TRBD1
j_call: TRBJ1-5
clone_size: .
v_call: TRBV7-9
cdr3_aa: CASSYPTGETLGSNQPQHF
cdr3_nt: TGTGCCAGCAGCTATCCGACAGGGGAGACCCTAGGAAGCAATCAGCCCCAGCATTTT

d_call: .
j_call: TRBJ1-5
clone_size: .
v_call: TRBV7-4
cdr3_aa: CASSLVSGYSNQPQHF
cdr3_nt: TGTGCCAGCAGCTTAGTCTCAGGCTATAGCAATCAGCCCCAGCATTTT

d_call: TRBD2
j_call: TRBJ2-1
clone_size: .
v_call: TRBV28
cdr3_aa: CASSLRTSGPYNEQFF
cdr3_nt: TGTGCCAGCAGTTTAAGGACTAGCGGACCCTACAATGAGCAGTTCTTC

d_call: TRBD1
j_call: TRBJ1-3
clone_size: .
v_call: TRBV5-6
cdr3_aa: CASSLDRGKNTIYF
cdr3_nt: TGTGCCAGCAGCTTGGACAGGGGGAAAAACACCATATATTTT

d_call: .
j_call: TRBJ2-1
clone_size: .
v_call: TRBV7-2
cdr3_aa: CASSLAFSGNEQFF
cdr3_nt: TGTGCCAGCAGCTTAGCGTTTAGCGGCAATGAGCAGTTCTTC

d_call: TRBD2
j_call: TRBJ2-3
clone_size: once
v_call: TRBV11-2
cdr3_aa: CASSLNAGGLAGVGDTQYF
cdr3_nt: TGTGCCAGCAGCTTAAATGCGGGTGGACTAGCGGGAGTGGGAGATACGCAGTATTTT

d_call: TRBD2
j_call: TRBJ2-3
clone_size: few
v_call: TRBV6-4
cdr3_aa: CASRGLAGHTDTQYF
cdr3_nt: TGTGCCAGCAGGGGACTAGCGGGACACACAGATACGCAGTATTTT

d_call: TRBD2
j_call: TRBJ2-5
clone_size: .
v_call: TRBV19
cdr3_aa: CASSILAEKGETQYF
cdr3_nt: TGTGCCAGTAGTATCCTAGCGGAGAAAGGAGAGACCCAGTACTTC

d_call: .
j_call: TRBJ1-4
clone_size: .
v_call: TRBV5-1
cdr3_aa: CASSLGRENEKLFF
cdr3_nt: TGCGCCAGCAGCTTGGGGCGGGAAAATGAAAAACTGTTTTTT

d_call: .
j_call: TRBJ1-2
clone_size: .
v_call: TRBV19
cdr3_aa: CASTRSVLVNYGYTF
cdr3_nt: TGTGCCAGTACGCGCTCCGTTCTGGTTAACTATGGCTACACCTTC

d_call: TRBD1
j_call: TRBJ2-7
clone_size: .
v_call: TRBV6-5
cdr3_aa: CASSLTGGLYEQYF
cdr3_nt: TGTGCCAGCAGTTTAACAGGGGGCCTCTACGAGCAGTACTTC

d_call: .
j_call: TRBJ2-3
clone_size: .
v_call: TRBV6-1
cdr3_aa: CASSDFPLSDTQYF
cdr3_nt: TGTGCCAGCAGTGACTTCCCTTTGTCTGATACGCAGTATTTT

d_call: TRBD2
j_call: TRBJ2-1
clone_size: .
v_call: TRBV4-2
cdr3_aa: CASSQESSGTSYNEQFF
cdr3_nt: TGTGCCAGCAGCCAAGAGTCTAGCGGGACCTCCTACAATGAGCAGTTCTTC

d_call: .
j_call: TRBJ2-3
clone_size: .
v_call: TRBV9
cdr3_aa: CASSVGGGTSTDTQYF
cdr3_nt: TGTGCCAGCAGCGTGGGAGGGGGGACTAGCACAGATACGCAGTATTTT

d_call: .
j_call: TRBJ2-3
clone_size: .
v_call: TRBV2
cdr3_aa: CASSATPGASTDTQYF
cdr3_nt: TGTGCCAGCAGTGCCACACCGGGAGCCAGCACAGATACGCAGTATTTT

d_call: TRBD2
j_call: TRBJ2-1
clone_size: .
v_call: TRBV28
cdr3_aa: CASSLRSGGSYNEQFF
cdr3_nt: TGTGCCAGCAGTTTACGGTCGGGAGGGTCCTACAATGAGCAGTTCTTC

d_call: TRBD2
j_call: TRBJ2-7
clone_size: many
v_call: TRBV27
cdr3_aa: CASSWTSGTPRYEQYF
cdr3_nt: TGTGCCAGCAGTTGGACTAGCGGGACCCCCAGGTACGAGCAGTACTTC

d_call: .
j_call: TRBJ1-1
clone_size: .
v_call: TRBV29-1
cdr3_aa: CSVELPATEAFF
cdr3_nt: TGCAGCGTTGAACTTCCTGCAACAGAAGCTTTCTTT

d_call: TRBD2
j_call: TRBJ2-7
clone_size: .
v_call: TRBV4-3
cdr3_aa: CASSQGLAGDQYEQYF
cdr3_nt: TGCGCCAGCAGCCAAGGACTAGCGGGAGATCAGTACGAGCAGTACTTC

d_call: .
j_call: TRBJ1-3
clone_size: once
v_call: TRBV30
cdr3_aa: CAWSAQRGPGNTIYF
cdr3_nt: TGTGCCTGGAGTGCCCAGCGGGGGCCAGGAAACACCATATATTTT

d_call: .
j_call: TRBJ2-7
clone_size: .
v_call: TRBV7-8
cdr3_aa: CASSTGTSTYEQYF
cdr3_nt: TGTGCCAGCAGCACCGGGACATCAACCTACGAGCAGTACTTC

d_call: .
j_call: TRBJ1-6
clone_size: many
v_call: TRBV6-1
cdr3_aa: CASSEDRSSHYNSPLHF
cdr3_nt: TGTGCCAGCAGTGAAGACAGGAGTTCCCACTATAATTCACCCCTCCACTTT

d_call: TRBD1
j_call: TRBJ2-7
clone_size: .
v_call: TRBV19
cdr3_aa: CASSGRDRGSYEQYF
cdr3_nt: TGTGCCAGTAGTGGGCGGGACAGGGGAAGCTACGAGCAGTACTTC

d_call: TRBD1
j_call: TRBJ2-3
clone_size: .
v_call: TRBV5-6
cdr3_aa: CASSFKGARSTDTQYF
cdr3_nt: TGTGCCAGCAGCTTTAAGGGGGCGAGGAGCACAGATACGCAGTATTTT

d_call: TRBD1
j_call: TRBJ1-2
clone_size: .
v_call: TRBV6-1
cdr3_aa: CASSARQGGDYGYTF
cdr3_nt: TGTGCCAGCAGCGCTCGACAGGGAGGCGACTATGGCTACACCTTC

d_call: TRBD2
j_call: TRBJ2-5
clone_size: .
v_call: TRBV10-3
cdr3_aa: CAIRQTGSLAGDQYF
cdr3_nt: TGTGCCATCAGACAGACAGGTTCCCTAGCGGGGGACCAGTACTTC

d_call: .
j_call: TRBJ2-7
clone_size: once
v_call: TRBV27
cdr3_aa: CASRGTGEDEQYF
cdr3_nt: TGTGCCAGCAGAGGTACAGGGGAGGACGAGCAGTACTTC

d_call: .
j_call: TRBJ2-7
clone_size: few
v_call: TRBV19
cdr3_aa: CASSIDRDYEQYF
cdr3_nt: TGTGCCAGTAGTATCGACAGAGACTACGAGCAGTACTTC

d_call: .
j_call: TRBJ1-1
clone_size: .
v_call: TRBV7-2
cdr3_aa: CASSQDTEAFF
cdr3_nt: TGTGCCAGCAGCCAGGACACTGAAGCTTTCTTT

d_call: .
j_call: TRBJ2-7
clone_size: .
v_call: TRBV9
cdr3_aa: CASSPQAGPSYEQYF
cdr3_nt: TGTGCCAGCAGCCCTCAGGCAGGGCCGTCCTACGAGCAGTACTTC

d_call: TRBD2
j_call: TRBJ2-1
clone_size: .
v_call: TRBV5-1
cdr3_aa: CASSLSAGGQYNEQFF
cdr3_nt: TGCGCCAGCAGCTTGTCAGCGGGGGGGCAGTACAATGAGCAGTTCTTC

d_call: TRBD1
j_call: TRBJ1-5
clone_size: once
v_call: TRBV28
cdr3_aa: CASSLATGSGQPQHF
cdr3_nt: TGTGCCAGCAGTTTAGCGACAGGGTCCGGTCAGCCCCAGCATTTT

d_call: .
j_call: TRBJ1-2
clone_size: .
v_call: TRBV28
cdr3_aa: CASSLYRVSYGYTF
cdr3_nt: TGTGCCAGCAGTTTGTACAGAGTGTCCTATGGCTACACCTTC

d_call: TRBD2
j_call: TRBJ2-3
clone_size: .
v_call: TRBV19
cdr3_aa: CASSITSVTDTQYF
cdr3_nt: TGTGCCAGTAGTATAACTAGCGTCACAGATACGCAGTATTTT

d_call: .
j_call: TRBJ2-2
clone_size: once
v_call: TRBV25-1
cdr3_aa: CASREQENTGELFF
cdr3_nt: TGTGCCAGCAGGGAGCAAGAGAACACCGGGGAGCTGTTTTTT

d_call: TRBD1
j_call: TRBJ1-2
clone_size: once
v_call: TRBV7-2
cdr3_aa: CASSPDREGYTF
cdr3_nt: TGTGCCAGCAGCCCCGACAGGGAAGGCTACACCTTC

d_call: TRBD2
j_call: TRBJ2-1
clone_size: .
v_call: TRBV18
cdr3_aa: CASRAGTSGNEQFF
cdr3_nt: TGTGCCAGTCGGGCCGGGACTAGCGGCAATGAGCAGTTCTTC

d_call: TRBD2
j_call: TRBJ2-1
clone_size: .
v_call: TRBV5-5
cdr3_aa: CASRAGLAGGPPYNEQFF
cdr3_nt: TGTGCCAGCCGAGCGGGACTAGCGGGAGGGCCGCCCTACAATGAGCAGTTCTTC

d_call: .
j_call: TRBJ1-1
clone_size: .
v_call: TRBV10-2
cdr3_aa: CASSLDMNTEAFF
cdr3_nt: TGCGCCAGCAGTCTGGACATGAACACTGAAGCTTTCTTT

d_call: .
j_call: TRBJ1-1
clone_size: .
v_call: TRBV6-6
cdr3_aa: CASRGGGYVSTEAFF
cdr3_nt: TGTGCCAGCAGGGGAGGAGGATACGTCAGCACTGAAGCTTTCTTT

d_call: .
j_call: TRBJ2-5
clone_size: .
v_call: TRBV11-3
cdr3_aa: CASSPTTVKQTQYF
cdr3_nt: TGTGCCAGCAGCCCCACCACAGTGAAACAGACCCAGTACTTC

d_call: .
j_call: TRBJ1-1
clone_size: .
v_call: TRBV5-8
cdr3_aa: CASSLGLSESHLNTEAFF
cdr3_nt: TGTGCCAGCAGCTTGGGACTCTCGGAGTCCCACTTGAACACTGAAGCTTTCTTT

d_call: TRBD1
j_call: TRBJ1-1
clone_size: .
v_call: TRBV5-6
cdr3_aa: CASSSGGTEAFF
cdr3_nt: TGTGCCAGCTCCTCAGGGGGCACTGAAGCTTTCTTT

d_call: .
j_call: TRBJ2-2
clone_size: .
v_call: TRBV4-3
cdr3_aa: CASSLSIRQNTGELFF
cdr3_nt: TGCGCCAGCAGCCTTTCTATTAGACAGAACACCGGGGAGCTGTTTTTT

d_call: .
j_call: TRBJ2-1
clone_size: .
v_call: TRBV5-1
cdr3_aa: CASSFGGGEYNEQFF
cdr3_nt: TGCGCCAGCAGCTTTGGAGGGGGCGAATACAATGAGCAGTTCTTC

d_call: TRBD2
j_call: TRBJ2-7
clone_size: once
v_call: TRBV5-1
cdr3_aa: CASSLGLADEQYF
cdr3_nt: TGCGCCAGCAGCTTGGGACTAGCGGACGAGCAGTACTTC

d_call: TRBD1
j_call: TRBJ2-7
clone_size: .
v_call: TRBV4-3
cdr3_aa: CASSQVFKGADGEQYF
cdr3_nt: TGCGCCAGCAGCCAAGTGTTCAAGGGGGCCGACGGCGAGCAGTACTTC

d_call: .
j_call: TRBJ2-7
clone_size: few
v_call: TRBV4-2
cdr3_aa: CASGLGGRGSSYEQYF
cdr3_nt: TGTGCCAGCGGCTTGGGGGGCAGGGGGAGCTCCTACGAGCAGTACTTC

d_call: .
j_call: TRBJ1-4
clone_size: .
v_call: TRBV18
cdr3_aa: CASSTAVDATNEKLFF
cdr3_nt: TGTGCCAGCTCCACCGCCGTAGATGCAACTAATGAAAAACTGTTTTTT

d_call: TRBD1
j_call: TRBJ2-1
clone_size: .
v_call: TRBV6-6
cdr3_aa: CASSPGTGDNEQFF
cdr3_nt: TGTGCCAGCAGCCCCGGGACAGGGGACAATGAGCAGTTCTTC

d_call: .
j_call: TRBJ1-1
clone_size: .
v_call: TRBV6-5
cdr3_aa: CASSQDLRLGTEAFF
cdr3_nt: TGTGCCAGCAGCCAAGACTTAAGGCTGGGCACTGAAGCTTTCTTT

d_call: .
j_call: TRBJ1-2
clone_size: .
v_call: TRBV5-1
cdr3_aa: CASSPWRTANDGYTF
cdr3_nt: TGCGCCAGCAGCCCCTGGAGGACAGCCAATGATGGCTACACCTTC

d_call: .
j_call: TRBJ2-5
clone_size: .
v_call: TRBV28
cdr3_aa: CASSPRERDEETQYF
cdr3_nt: TGTGCCAGCTCACCGAGAGAACGGGATGAAGAGACCCAGTACTTC